The 17 T cell receptor beta chains below all came from one sample that was sequenced in a study of shared clonotypes between healthy human individuals. Profiling relied on immunoSEQ multiplex PCR, and the TCRdb table lists in-frame clones only, not all of them. The repertoire has nearly 1 million clones, more than 75% of them found once; the top ten carry over 1.3%. The sample consisted of memory CD4+ T cells sorted from blood. Subset given: CD45RA-negative fraction. The receptor set was obtained from a man aged 18 to 30 in good health.

Comments on this clone: A read error is possible here, since a much larger clone lies one base away. V usage is TRBV2 and J usage is TRBJ1-1; D is ambiguous. Germline V gene lookup returns CDR1 SNHLY and CDR2 FYNNEI. V shed 6 bases and J shed 0 bases, with 8 bases lying between them. This CDR3 contains 13 residues. The CDR3 reads CASSPTMNTEAFF. Written as DNA, the CDR3 is TGTGCCAGCAGCCCTACTATGAACACTGAAGCTTTCTTT.

The rearrangement links TRBV10-1 to TRBJ2-1; D gene unclear. Per the germline V gene, CDR1 is WNHNN and CDR2 is SYGVQD (reference sequence). CDR3 length: 12 amino acids. V shed 8 bases and J shed 6 bases, with 11 bases lying between them. CDR3 region: CASSPGLNEQFF. The CDR3 nucleotides are TGCGCCAGCTCCCCGGGTCTCAATGAGCAGTTCTTC.

This clone was seen repeatedly, ten times or more. V usage is TRBV7-9 and J usage is TRBJ2-7; D may be TRBD1 or TRBD2 (5 bases each). The V and J ends lost 1 base and 6 bases respectively, with 13 bases between them. Germline V gene lookup returns CDR1 SEHNR and CDR2 FQNEAQ (reference sequence). The CDR3 is made up of 14 amino acids. CDR3 sequence reads: CASSLGGSGSEQYF. The CDR3, as DNA: TGTGCCAGCAGCTTAGGAGGGTCAGGGAGCGAGCAGTACTTC.

Only a few counts were recorded for this clone. This sequence joins TRBV19 and TRBJ2-2, with 7 bases fitting TRBD1. The CDR3 has 17 amino acids. Losses at the gene ends were 6 bases for V and 5 bases for J; bases not matched to a gene: 15. CDR1 and CDR2 from the germline V gene are LNHDA and SQIVND (reference sequence). CDR3 sequence: CASRTTRTGRWTGELFF. CDR3 in DNA: TGTGCCAGTAGGACTACGCGGACAGGACGATGGACCGGGGAGCTGTTTTTT.

The CDR3 region is CASRTLQGVWEQYF. In DNA form, the CDR3 reads TGTGCCAGCAGGACATTACAGGGGGTGTGGGAGCAGTACTTC. The rearrangement joins TRBV2 to TRBJ2-7; 8 bases are shared with TRBD1. Germline trimming cut 6 bases from V and 7 bases from J; bases unmatched to any gene: 11. The CDR3 is 14 residues long. CDR1 and CDR2 from the germline V gene are SNHLY and FYNNEI. The variable domain in full, completed from reference TRBV2 and TRBJ2-7, reads EPEVTQTPSHQVTQMGQEVILRCVPISNHLYFYWYRQILGQKVEFLVSFYNNEISEKSEIFDDQFSVERPDGSNFTLKIRSTKLEDSAMYFCASRTLQGVWEQYFGPGTRLTVT.

There are a few counts of this clone. This specimen includes other DNA sequences encoding the same CDR3. V and J are TRBV7-9 and TRBJ2-7; 9 bases match TRBD1. This CDR3 has 13 residues. CDR1 and CDR2 (germline): SEHNR, FQNEAQ (reference sequence). The trim removed 5 bases at V and 5 bases at J, leaving 4 bases unmatched. DNA for the CDR3: TGTGCCAGCAGCCTACAGGGGGCGGACGAGCAGTACTTC. This gives the protein CASSLQGADEQYF.

This sequence joins TRBV5-1 and TRBJ1-2; D is uncertain. V lost 0 bases, J lost 4 bases, and 16 bases lay in between. This CDR3 has 16 amino acids. CDR1 and CDR2 from the germline V gene are SGHRS and YFSETQ. The CDR3 loop reads CASSLDFRAETYGYTF. CDR3 DNA: TGCGCCAGCAGCTTGGATTTTAGGGCAGAAACCTATGGCTACACCTTC.

The V and J genes are TRBV7-9 and TRBJ2-3; a possible D gene is TRBD2 (6 bases). The V gene's germline CDR1 is SEHNR and CDR2 FQNEAQ (reference sequence). This CDR3 contains 16 residues. Trimming took off 2 bases at V and 1 base at J, with 13 bases between the two ends. The CDR3 is CASSLLGGSGTDTQYF. The CDR3 DNA reads TGTGCCAGCAGCTTACTGGGAGGTTCAGGCACAGATACGCAGTATTTT.

Details on this clone: Other DNA sequences from this sample encode an identical CDR3 as well. V usage is TRBV6-5 and J usage is TRBJ1-2; 7 positions match TRBD1. The germline gives CDR1 MNHEY, CDR2 SVGAGI. V lost 5 bases and J lost 4; bases outside the gene matches: 7. This CDR3 contains 14 residues. CDR3 residues: CASSPGTAVYGYTF. Here the CDR3 DNA reads TGTGCCAGCAGTCCAGGGACAGCTGTCTATGGCTACACCTTC.

This clone was seen once. This may arise from a read error, as a much more abundant clone is one base away. The CDR3 protein is CASSAGTGNYGYTF. The CDR3 DNA sequence: TGTGCCAGCAGTGCCGGGACAGGGAACTATGGCTACACCTTC. The V call is TRBV6-1, the J call TRBJ1-2, with 9 bases matching TRBD1. The CDR3 has 14 residues. Germline lookup yields CDR1 MNHNS and CDR2 SASEGT. Unmatched junction bases numbered 2, after V lost 4 bases and J lost 2 bases.

The chain carries TRBV5-1 and TRBJ2-5; D is ambiguous. The CDR3 covers 15 residues. The germline V gene has CDR1 SGHRS and CDR2 YFSETQ. Trimming shortened V by 4 bases and J by 2 bases, and 15 bases separated the two germline ends. CDR3 DNA sequence: TGCGCCAGCAGCCCGACCCCAGCGACACAAGAGACCCAGTACTTC. It encodes CASSPTPATQETQYF.

The CDR3 reads CASSLGSGIAQPQHF. In DNA, the CDR3 is TGTGCCAGCAGCTTAGGGTCAGGGATCGCTCAGCCCCAGCATTTT. The chain has TRBV7-2 and TRBJ1-5; the D gene is possibly TRBD1 (5 bases). The CDR3 length is 15 residues. The V gene lost 1 base and the J gene lost 6 bases, with 13 bases spanning the gap. Germline V gene sequence: CDR1 SGHTA, CDR2 FQGNSA.

The chain uses TRBV5-4 and TRBJ2-7; no reliable D call. Trimming stripped 0 bases from V and 4 bases from J, with 8 bases between. The CDR3 length is 13 residues. Per the germline V gene, CDR1 is SGHNT and CDR2 is YYREEE (reference sequence). This chain's CDR3 is CASSLAPPYEQYF. The CDR3 coding sequence is TGTGCCAGCAGCTTGGCCCCACCATACGAGCAGTACTTC.

The V and J genes are TRBV7-2 and TRBJ2-4; TRBD2 aligns across 7 bases. Germline V CDR1 and CDR2: SGHTA, FQGNSA. V was clipped by 4 bases and J by 8 bases; unmatched bases: 5. CDR3 length: 13 residues. The DNA for the CDR3 is TGTGCCAGCAGCTCGGGGGGACCGCACATTCAGTACTTC. Encoded protein: CASSSGGPHIQYF.

The chain has TRBV29-1 and TRBJ2-7, with D possibly being TRBD1 (6 bases). V shed 5 bases and J shed 2 bases, with 10 bases lying between them. The CDR3 is 12 residues long. Germline CDR1 is SQVTM and CDR2 is ANQGSEA. The CDR3 DNA reads as TGCAGCGTTCGGACAGTTACCTACGAGCAGTACTTC. Translation gives CSVRTVTYEQYF.

This chain joins TRBV11-2 and TRBJ1-6; perhaps TRBD1 as D (5 bases). Germline V gene data show CDR1 as SGHAT and CDR2 as FQNNGV. V was clipped by 6 bases and J by 8 bases, with 14 bases between them. The CDR3 has 14 residues. CDR3 region: CASSLYGGDSPLHF. CDR3 sequence (DNA): TGTGCCAGCAGTCTTTACGGGGGGGATTCACCCCTCCACTTT.

The V and J genes are TRBV27 and TRBJ1-1, with TRBD1 matching 8 bases. Looked up from germline, CDR1 is MNHEY and CDR2 is SMNVEV (reference sequence). V gave up 5 bases and J gave up 10 bases; unmatched junction bases: 9. There are 13 residues in the CDR3. CDR3 sequence (DNA): TGTGCCAGCAGTGCCGCAGGGGGCGGAGGAGCTTTCTTT. This sequence encodes CASSAAGGGGAFF.